A selection of T cell receptor beta chains follows, all from one sample in a study of human T cells and chemical hapten exposure. MiXCR, applied by TCRdb to the RACE reads, yields one record per CDR3 protein. The sample shows more than 35,000 distinct CDR3 sequences, roughly 3.5% of them seen only once. Sequencing was carried out using whole blood. Source of these receptors: a human donor in good health. Some clones in this sample may be carry-over from other donors' samples. Each CDR3 is given with its conserved first and last residue. D genes are given only for firm matches. Clone size is not always given. Where it is, it says once, few, many or a class for expanded clones.

j_call v_call clone_size d_call cdr3_aa cdr3_nt
TRBJ1-3 TRBV3-1 many TRBD1 CASSLQGAGGNTIYF TGTGCCAGCAGCTTACAGGGGGCTGGAGGAAACACCATATATTTT
TRBJ2-1 TRBV4-1 many TRBD1 CASSQEGTANNEQFF TGCGCCAGCAGCCAAGAAGGGACAGCTAACAATGAGCAGTTCTTC
TRBJ2-1 TRBV6-2/TRBV6-3 few TRBD2 CASSSSGTSYNEQFF TGTGCCAGCAGTTCGAGCGGGACCTCCTACAATGAGCAGTTCTTC
TRBJ2-4 TRBV7-8 many TRBD2 CASSFKTSGIAKNIQYF TGTGCCAGCAGCTTCAAGACTAGCGGGATAGCCAAAAACATTCAGTACTTC
TRBJ1-5 TRBV28 few NA CASSGWKAPQPQHF TGTGCCAGCAGTGGTTGGAAGGCCCCGCAGCCCCAGCATTTT
TRBJ2-1 TRBV9 many TRBD2 CASTRREGLGQFF TGTGCCAGCACCCGTCGGGAGGGGTTGGGGCAGTTCTTC
TRBJ1-1 TRBV20-1 many NA CSATTTNTEAFF TGCAGTGCTACCACGACGAACACTGAAGCTTTCTTT
TRBJ1-4 TRBV5-1 many NA CASTPDGIKGSYEKLFF TGCGCCAGCACTCCGGACGGAATAAAGGGGTCGTATGAAAAACTGTTTTTT
TRBJ1-2 TRBV29-1 many NA CSVDTGIDYGYTF TGCAGCGTCGATACAGGGATAGACTATGGCTACACCTTC
TRBJ2-3 TRBV20-1 many TRBD1 CSARGQATFTDTQYF TGCAGTGCTAGGGGACAGGCTACCTTCACAGATACGCAGTATTTT
TRBJ1-5 TRBV29-1 many TRBD1 CSVSQGSNQPQHF TGCAGCGTGTCACAGGGGAGCAATCAGCCCCAGCATTTT
TRBJ1-6 TRBV27 many NA CASSLSTGSYSPLHF TGTGCCAGCAGTTTATCGACGGGTAGTTATTCACCCCTCCACTTT
TRBJ2-6 TRBV11-2 many NA CASSLSGPSSGANVLTF TGTGCCAGCAGCTTATCAGGGCCTTCCTCTGGGGCCAACGTCCTGACTTTC
TRBJ1-2 TRBV13 many NA CASSGGTGPIPYGYTF TGTGCCAGCAGCGGGGGCACGGGACCGATACCTTATGGCTACACCTTC
TRBJ1-5 TRBV12-3/TRBV12-4 many TRBD1 CASSPRLGQGNQPQHF TGTGCCAGCAGCCCCCGCCTAGGACAGGGCAATCAGCCCCAGCATTTT
TRBJ1-1 TRBV14 NA NA CASSRGLITEAFF TGTGCCAGCAGCCGCGGACTGATCACTGAAGCTTTCTTT
TRBJ1-1 TRBV9 NA NA CASSVSPGGAEAFF TGTGCCAGCAGCGTAAGTCCGGGAGGCGCTGAAGCTTTCTTT
TRBJ2-5 TRBV7-8 NA TRBD1 CASSPGTGGAEETQYF TGTGCCAGCAGCCCTGGGACAGGGGGCGCAGAAGAGACCCAGTACTTC
TRBJ2-4 TRBV3-1 many TRBD1 CASSLTGGNKNIQYF TGTGCCAGCAGCCTGACAGGGGGAAACAAAAACATTCAGTACTTC
TRBJ1-4 TRBV5-5 many NA CASSLIIGTATNEKLFF TGTGCCAGCAGCTTAATCATCGGAACTGCAACTAATGAAAAACTGTTTTTT
TRBJ1-1 TRBV20-1 NA NA CSAPKWDLTMNTEAFF TGCAGTGCCCCCAAATGGGACCTTACAATGAACACTGAAGCTTTCTTT
TRBJ1-5 TRBV20-1 many NA CSARVPGPGYYNQPQHF TGCAGTGCTAGAGTCCCAGGGCCGGGATACTACAATCAGCCCCAGCATTTT
TRBJ1-4 TRBV28 NA NA CASGDEKLFF TGTGCCAGTGGGGATGAAAAACTGTTTTTT
TRBJ2-7 TRBV28 many TRBD2 CASSPPGLAGNEQYF TGTGCCAGCAGTCCCCCGGGACTAGCGGGAAACGAGCAGTACTTC
TRBJ2-2 TRBV12-3/TRBV12-4 NA NA CASSLAVGGTGELFF TGTGCCAGCAGTTTAGCGGTGGGAGGAACCGGGGAGCTGTTTTTT
TRBJ2-6 TRBV9 NA NA CASSQGPSGANVLTF TGTGCCAGCAGCCAGGGGCCCTCTGGGGCCAACGTCCTGACTTTC
TRBJ2-2 TRBV29-1 many NA CSVAARRTGELFF TGCAGCGTTGCCGCCCGGAGGACCGGGGAGCTGTTTTTT
TRBJ2-3 TRBV7-3 few NA CASSLLGEVPTDTQYF TGTGCCAGCAGCTTATTGGGGGAGGTTCCCACAGATACGCAGTATTTT
TRBJ2-1 TRBV23-1 once NA CASSQSRSPQGGQRSYNEQFF TGCGCCAGCAGTCAATCGAGGAGCCCTCAGGGAGGACAGAGATCCTACAATGAGCAGTTCTTC
TRBJ1-3 TRBV7-9 NA NA CASSSRPNTIYF TGTGCCAGCAGCTCCAGGCCAAACACCATATATTTT
TRBJ2-7 TRBV3-1 many NA CASSHSEKGYEQYF TGTGCCAGCAGCCATTCGGAAAAGGGCTACGAGCAGTACTTC
TRBJ1-3 TRBV5-1 many NA CASSSDAGNTIYF TGCGCCAGCAGCTCGGACGCAGGAAACACCATATATTTT
TRBJ2-1 TRBV24-1 many TRBD2 CATSDPGTSGTNEQFF TGTGCCACCAGTGACCCCGGGACTAGCGGGACCAATGAGCAGTTCTTC
TRBJ1-5 TRBV28 NA NA CASSLQGRGNQPQHF TGTGCCAGCAGTCTCCAGGGGAGAGGAAATCAGCCCCAGCATTTT
TRBJ2-3 TRBV29-1 many NA CSVSQDADTQYF TGCAGCGTGTCGCAGGACGCAGATACGCAGTATTTT
TRBJ1-2 TRBV12-5 few NA CASGLDGSRYGYTF TGTGCTAGTGGTTTGGACGGGAGTAGGTATGGCTACACCTTC
TRBJ2-1 TRBV6-1 few NA CASSGPGGRNEQFF TGTGCCAGCAGCGGTCCAGGGGGGAGGAATGAGCAGTTCTTC
TRBJ2-3 TRBV21-1 few NA CASSKVNAGVISTDTQYF TGTGCCAGCAGCAAAGTGAACGCGGGGGTAATTAGCACAGATACGCAGTATTTT
TRBJ2-3 TRBV2 NA NA CASYPLKGRAGADTQYF TGTGCCAGCTACCCATTAAAAGGCAGGGCGGGCGCAGATACGCAGTATTTT
TRBJ2-6 TRBV28 many NA CASSPLSGANVLTF TGTGCCAGCAGCCCCCTTTCTGGGGCCAACGTCCTGACTTTC
TRBJ2-3 TRBV30 few TRBD2 CAWMGSGREDTQYF TGTGCCTGGATGGGGAGCGGGAGGGAAGATACGCAGTATTTT
TRBJ2-2 TRBV7-9 few NA CVKTENTGELFF TGTGTCAAGACTGAGAACACCGGGGAGCTGTTTTTT
TRBJ2-7 TRBV21-1 many NA CASSKGDRYRSGRYEQYF TGTGCCAGCAGCAAGGGGGACCGGTACCGATCCGGGAGGTACGAGCAGTACTTC
TRBJ2-3 TRBV9 many NA CASSVAGASTDTQYF TGTGCCAGCAGCGTAGCGGGCGCCAGCACAGATACGCAGTATTTT
TRBJ1-2 TRBV2 NA NA CASGELSNYGYTF TGTGCCAGCGGGGAGCTGTCTAACTATGGCTACACCTTC
TRBJ2-6 TRBV7-8 many NA CASSLEVGANVLTF TGTGCCAGCAGCTTAGAGGTGGGGGCCAACGTCCTGACTTTC
TRBJ1-1 TRBV28 NA NA CASSLRRRSRSFF TGTGCCAGCAGCTTGCGGCGCAGAAGTAGGTCTTTCTTT
TRBJ2-7 TRBV20-1 few TRBD1 CSATPGTGVLEQYF TGCAGTGCAACCCCCGGGACAGGGGTCCTCGAGCAGTACTTC
TRBJ2-7 TRBV5-4 NA NA CASSETSGRSYEQYF TGTGCCAGCAGCGAGACCTCGGGACGCTCCTACGAGCAGTACTTC
TRBJ2-2 TRBV19 many NA CASNRATGELFF TGTGCCAGCAACAGGGCCACCGGGGAGCTGTTTTTT
TRBJ2-1 TRBV29-1 many TRBD2 CSVEGLAGGSSYNEQFF TGCAGCGTTGAGGGACTAGCGGGAGGGAGCTCCTACAATGAGCAGTTCTTC
TRBJ2-2 TRBV20-1 NA NA CSATYGLNPGELFF TGCAGTGCCACCTATGGACTTAACCCCGGGGAGCTGTTTTTT
TRBJ1-3 TRBV2 NA NA CASSRVDTIYF TGTGCCAGCAGTCGAGTGGACACCATATATTTC